Listed below are T cell receptor beta chains from one sample, sequenced in a study of blood T cell repertoires in COVID-19. TCRdb's copy holds only in-frame clones and misses some; the assay was immunoSEQ multiplex PCR. The data show about 140,000 clones, approximately 84% seen once. Sequencing was carried out using peripheral blood. These receptor sequences come from a woman in her sixties or seventies with acute or convalescent COVID-19. CDR3s leave out the opening cysteine and the closing phenylalanine or tryptophan. Fields, in order: CDR3 protein, CDR3 length, V gene, J gene.

CDR3aa: ASSGGKQGGQPQH
len: 13
v_gene: TRBV2
j_gene: TRBJ1-5

CDR3aa: ASSLASGVGFNEQF
len: 14
v_gene: TRBV7-8
j_gene: TRBJ2-1

CDR3aa: ASSPVTGRFSPLH
len: 13
v_gene: TRBV18
j_gene: TRBJ1-6

CDR3aa: ASRITRGVSYNEQF
len: 14
v_gene: TRBV7-8
j_gene: TRBJ2-1

CDR3aa: ASRVPGQGWEQY
len: 12
v_gene: TRBV2
j_gene: TRBJ2-7

CDR3aa: ATSRGVAGSDTQY
len: 13
v_gene: TRBV15
j_gene: TRBJ2-3

CDR3aa: ASSQSWYPNEQY
len: 12
v_gene: TRBV4-1
j_gene: TRBJ2-7

CDR3aa: ASSPSAVPDTQY
len: 12
v_gene: TRBV3-1/TRBV3-2
j_gene: TRBJ2-3

CDR3aa: ASSVPGQGKYEQY
len: 13
v_gene: TRBV6-6
j_gene: TRBJ2-7

CDR3aa: ASSYTSGNYEQY
len: 12
v_gene: TRBV6-6
j_gene: TRBJ2-7

CDR3aa: ASSLGEKQPQH
len: 11
v_gene: TRBV7-8
j_gene: TRBJ1-5

CDR3aa: AVGEAYEQY
len: 9
v_gene: TRBV10-3
j_gene: TRBJ2-7

CDR3aa: ASSLVPGDDEQY
len: 12
v_gene: TRBV7-9
j_gene: TRBJ2-7

CDR3aa: ASSLRPRELF
len: 10
v_gene: TRBV6-5
j_gene: TRBJ2-2

CDR3aa: ASSYEGASEQY
len: 11
v_gene: TRBV6-5
j_gene: TRBJ2-7

CDR3aa: ASSLGLAGGRGADTQY
len: 16
v_gene: TRBV7-2
j_gene: TRBJ2-3

CDR3aa: GVASGTSVSYNEQF
len: 14
v_gene: TRBV29-1
j_gene: TRBJ2-1

CDR3aa: AISDPDRARETQY
len: 13
v_gene: TRBV10-3
j_gene: TRBJ2-5

CDR3aa: ASSYTGDTGELF
len: 12
v_gene: TRBV6-6
j_gene: TRBJ2-2

CDR3aa: ASSIGQLSNQPQH
len: 13
v_gene: TRBV19
j_gene: TRBJ1-5

CDR3aa: ASGRGGDEQF
len: 10
v_gene: TRBV10-2
j_gene: TRBJ2-1

CDR3aa: ASSSGQGVIHEQF
len: 13
v_gene: TRBV28
j_gene: TRBJ2-1

CDR3aa: AINRQMNQPQH
len: 11
v_gene: TRBV10-3
j_gene: TRBJ1-5

CDR3aa: ASSIAAQVSYEQY
len: 13
v_gene: TRBV19
j_gene: TRBJ2-7

CDR3aa: ASSQDPASGRARHTATDTQY
len: 20
v_gene: TRBV3-1/TRBV3-2
j_gene: TRBJ2-3

CDR3aa: ASSLAGGPSYEQY
len: 13
v_gene: TRBV5-1
j_gene: TRBJ2-7

CDR3aa: SGKWSGGTEAF
len: 11
v_gene: TRBV29-1
j_gene: TRBJ1-1

CDR3aa: ASSALQDEQF
len: 10
v_gene: TRBV9
j_gene: TRBJ2-1

CDR3aa: ASTGGSSSPLH
len: 11
v_gene: TRBV6-5
j_gene: TRBJ1-6

CDR3aa: ASSLLGAPDTQY
len: 12
v_gene: TRBV6-4
j_gene: TRBJ2-3

CDR3aa: ATRDTGGEGYT
len: 11
v_gene: TRBV24-1
j_gene: TRBJ1-2

CDR3aa: ASAGTELNEQY
len: 11
v_gene: TRBV7-9
j_gene: TRBJ2-7

CDR3aa: ASSPAPTTGTGELF
len: 14
v_gene: TRBV7-3
j_gene: TRBJ2-2

CDR3aa: ASSYSTGNTEAF
len: 12
v_gene: TRBV6-2/TRBV6-3
j_gene: TRBJ1-1

CDR3aa: ASSANQAARSPLH
len: 13
v_gene: TRBV9
j_gene: TRBJ1-6

CDR3aa: ASSLEGGSGYGYT
len: 13
v_gene: TRBV7-8
j_gene: TRBJ1-2

CDR3aa: ASGQFSGNTIY
len: 11
v_gene: TRBV30
j_gene: TRBJ1-3

CDR3aa: SVQGSGANVLT
len: 11
v_gene: TRBV29-1
j_gene: TRBJ2-6

CDR3aa: ASSQEVDGGGYT
len: 12
v_gene: TRBV4-3
j_gene: TRBJ1-2

CDR3aa: ASSEREQNEQF
len: 11
v_gene: TRBV12-3/TRBV12-4
j_gene: TRBJ2-1

CDR3aa: ASSPPGGRVETQY
len: 13
v_gene: TRBV7-9
j_gene: TRBJ2-5